This T cell receptor beta chain is from a study of shared clonotypes between healthy human individuals. Study-level findings and limits: Since donors were few, the genetic and exposure-history diversity represented was limited.

Sequencing used immunoSEQ multiplex PCR; TCRdb keeps in-frame clones, though not all of them. This table holds more than 2,000,000 clones, roughly 93% found once. About this clone: Antigen unknown. Mismatch with germline at one junction end may stem from a read error.

The sequenced sample consisted of naive CD4+ T cells from PBMCs. Noted subset: CD45RA+ positively selected. This receptor was taken from a man aged 18-30 years in good health. Some clones in this sample may be carry-over from other donors' samples.

This CDR3 reads CASILNSEAFF. DNA for the CDR3: TGTGCCAGCATCTTAAACAGTGAAGCTTTCTTT. This chain uses TRBV2 with TRBJ1-1; D unresolved. The germline V gene encodes CDR1 SNHLY and CDR2 FYNNEI. The CDR3 covers 11 residues.